Listed here is a single TCR beta chain. This clone's antigen is unknown. Base qualities are not provided; no much larger clone lies one nucleotide away. The sample belongs to a study of T cell responses to AZD1222 COVID-19 vaccine (dated by TCRdb to the early 2020s). About the full investigation: AZD1222 recipients given second doses at about 4 weeks or at about 12 weeks were pooled, since spike-specific TCR depth and breadth were not found to differ between the two schedules. A total of 233 trial participants underwent TCR sequencing, of whom 200 to 220 had received two doses of AZD1222 and approximately 26 had received two doses of the MenACWY control vaccine. Trial participants were enrolled into age subgroups of 18-55, 56-69 and 70-plus years, which contained 148, 28 and 57 TCR-sequenced participants, respectively.

The CDR3 regions of human TCRbeta chains were analyzed by immunosequencing. The original pipeline was this. TCRs in the repertoires were matched against a reference library of SARS-CoV-2-specific TCRs that had been generated with the MIRA antigen-specificity platform. Breadth was defined as the fraction of unique TCRs that were SARS-CoV-2-associated. Depth was defined as the fraction of total T cells that were SARS-CoV-2-associated. Using the MIRA data, each spike-specific TCR was assigned both to the spike region to which the TCR was reactive and to a CD4 or CD8 class. Log10-transformed breadth and depth values were compared by one-way ANOVA with Sidak's multiple comparisons tests. TCRdb limited this immuneACCESS table to in-frame rearrangements with V and J called. A share of clones is missing; checked studies link under half to unresolved V genes, and the rest is unexplained. Clonal size and the V and J genes are those of that table, whereas D and trimming came from the DNA. This sample comprises 150,000 or so clones, approximately 90% of them detected only once. Around 5.4% of the sample rests with the top ten.

Reading the label with the study, this specimen's time point is: baseline before first vaccination. Vaccinee samples were obtained from the UK trials COV001 and COV002, which included a single-blind randomized controlled phase 2/3 trial of AZD1222 (ChAdOx1 nCoV-19) in healthy adults. For TCRbeta chain sequencing, PBMC samples were collected from trial participants at day 0 and at day 28 after the second dose. What the study reported, not specific to this receptor: In the small 56-69-year group, the increase in depth fell short of significance, most likely because of low power. Because no day 14 peak-response samples were available, repertoires were characterized only after the peak T cell response. Nearly half of unique spike-specific TCRs reportedly recognized epitopes outside regions mutated in the B.1.351 and B.1.1.7 variants. The vaccine-associated CD4 TCRs covered the entire spike protein, and the dominant responses fell in regions 160-218 and 743-854. After two AZD1222 doses, spike-specific TCR breadth and depth were significantly higher than at day 0 and than in MenACWY recipients. Conclusions about previously exposed vaccinees are limited because only six or seven AZD1222 recipients were SARS-CoV-2 seropositive at baseline. Participants were mostly white British and included more females than males, and it was suggested by the authors that clonal diversity may have been underestimated.

The CDR3 covers 19 residues, taking in both the cysteine and the phenylalanine. Only the CDR3 DNA stays, 57 bases, in frame from base 1. V loses 5 bases of germline sequence and J loses 3 bases, and the interval between the two ends is 28 bases. The germline V gene encodes CDR1 SGHAT and CDR2 FQNNGV. Source: peripheral blood, taken on day 0 of AZD1222 vaccination. The clonotype was recovered from an adult in good health. Rearrangement joined TRBV11-2 to TRBJ1-2; D gene: possibly TRBD1, on 6 matching bases. The DNA sequence follows: TGTGCCAGCAGCACCAAGGGGGGTCCCTCCGTTGCCTTTGACTATGGCTACACCTTC. Its translation reads: CASSTKGGPSVAFDYGYTF.